Below are 23 T cell receptor beta chains sequenced from a single sample in a study of T cell responses to AZD1222 COVID-19 vaccine. The data were produced by immunoSEQ multiplex PCR, yet TCRdb's version contains in-frame clones alone and is incomplete. The table shows about 160,000 clones, with about 92% occurring only once. Sequenced material: peripheral blood, taken on day 0 of AZD1222 vaccination. These receptors were obtained from an adult in good health.

The genes are TRBV7-9 and TRBJ1-1; the match to TRBD1 covers 8 bases. Germline lookup yields CDR1 SEHNR and CDR2 FQNEAQ (reference sequence). The V gene end was trimmed by 3 bases and the J gene end by 4 bases; junction bases not matched to a gene: 4. The CDR3 is made up of 14 amino acids. The CDR3 nucleotides read TGTGCCAGCAGCTTCCAGACAGGGGCCACTGAAGCTTTCTTT. Translating gives CASSFQTGATEAFF. The full variable domain, with the rest looked up from reference TRBV7-9 and TRBJ1-1, is DTGVSQNPRHKITKRGQNVTFRCDPISEHNRLYWYRQTLGQGPEFLTYFQNEAQLEKSRLLSDRFSAERPKGSFSTLEIQRTEQGDSAMYLCASSFQTGATEAFFGQGTRLTVV.

This chain uses TRBV24-1 with TRBJ2-1, with TRBD1 matching over 10 bases. The CDR3 is 15 amino acids. Germline V gene lookup returns CDR1 KGHDR and CDR2 SFDVKD. Trimming took 3 bases from V and 7 from J; bases not matched to a gene: 5. CDR3 DNA: TGTGCCACCAGTGATCCGGGGACAGGGGAGAATGAGCAGTTCTTC. Translated, it gives CATSDPGTGENEQFF.

The rearrangement links TRBV30 to TRBJ2-1; weak D call: TRBD2 (6 bases). CDR3 length: 13 residues. V lost 0 bases and J 6 bases, leaving 9 bases between the germline ends. CDR1 and CDR2 (germline): GTSNPN, SVGIG (reference sequence). For the CDR3, the DNA is TGTGCCTGGAGTGTACTCGGGGGCAATGAGCAGTTCTTC. This encodes CAWSVLGGNEQFF.

The gene calls are TRBV2 and TRBJ2-3; 7 nucleotides match TRBD2. Germline V gives CDR1 SNHLY, CDR2 FYNNEI. This CDR3 is built from 15 residues. The ends lost 3 bases at V and 4 bases at J; junction bases unmatched: 7. The CDR3 is CASSELAAPSDTQYF. Here the CDR3 DNA reads TGTGCCAGCAGTGAGCTAGCGGCGCCCTCAGATACGCAGTATTTT.

V usage is TRBV3-1 (or the pseudogene TRBV3-2) and J usage is TRBJ2-1; 8 bases align to TRBD2. Per germline, CDR1 LGHDT and CDR2 YNNKEL (reference sequence). The CDR3 has 15 residues. V shed 4 bases and J 9 bases; nucleotides not matched to a gene: 11. The CDR3 sequence is CASSPRVSGAGEQFF. In nucleotides, the CDR3 is TGTGCCAGCAGCCCCCGGGTTAGCGGGGCGGGTGAGCAGTTCTTC.

The chain links TRBV7-9 to TRBJ1-2; D perhaps matches TRBD1 (5 bases). Germline assignment: CDR1 SEHNR and CDR2 FQNEAQ (reference sequence). CDR3 length equals 15 residues. V lost 1 base, J lost 0 bases, and 9 bases lay in between. DNA for the CDR3: TGTGCCAGCAGCTTAGGGACACCTTCTAACTATGGCTACACCTTC. This sequence encodes CASSLGTPSNYGYTF.

The genes are TRBV19 and TRBJ1-5; D is unresolved. Germline CDR1 and CDR2: LNHDA and SQIVND (reference sequence). The CDR3 length is 14 residues. Trimming pared 2 bases from V and 4 bases from J, leaving 9 bases between. CDR3 sequence: CASSISGDNQPQHF. CDR3 in DNA: TGTGCCAGTAGTATATCTGGAGATAATCAGCCCCAGCATTTT.

This chain links TRBV3-1 (or the pseudogene TRBV3-2) with TRBJ1-5, with 10 positions matching TRBD1. Trimming removed 4 bases from V and 3 bases from J; junction bases left unmatched: 12. This CDR3 is built from 18 residues. Germline loops: CDR1 LGHDT, CDR2 YNNKEL (reference sequence). CDR3 bases: TGTGCCAGCAGCCTAAGCCCGTGGACAGGGGGTACCAATCAGCCCCAGCATTTT. It yields the protein CASSLSPWTGGTNQPQHF.

V and J are TRBV3-1 (or the pseudogene TRBV3-2) and TRBJ2-3; TRBD1 might be the D (6 bases). The CDR3 spans 18 residues. The V end lost 1 base, the J end lost 0 bases, and 17 bases lay between the germline ends. Per germline, CDR1 LGHDT and CDR2 YNNKEL (reference sequence). CDR3 sequence reads: CASSQARYRAGSTDTQYF. CDR3 sequence (DNA): TGTGCCAGCAGCCAAGCTCGTTACAGGGCCGGGAGCACAGATACGCAGTATTTT.

V usage is TRBV5-4 and J usage is TRBJ1-2; 9 positions agree with TRBD1. From germline, CDR1 is SGHNT and CDR2 YYREEE (reference sequence). This CDR3 has 14 residues. The V and J ends lost 2 bases and 6 bases, in that order; junction bases with no gene match: 5. CDR3 bases: TGTGCCAGCAGCTTTATGGACAGGGGAAATGGCTACACCTTC. Protein product: CASSFMDRGNGYTF.

The V gene is TRBV15, the J gene TRBJ1-1; D is unclear. This CDR3 has 12 residues. V lost 2 bases to trimming and J lost 7 bases, with 8 bases between them. Germline V lookup: CDR1 LNHNV, CDR2 YYDKDF (reference sequence). This chain's CDR3 is CATSRPASEAFF. CDR3 nucleotide sequence: TGTGCCACCAGCAGACCTGCCAGTGAAGCTTTCTTT. The full variable domain, its missing parts supplied by reference TRBV15 and TRBJ1-1, is DAMVIQNPRYQVTQFGKPVTLSCSQTLNHNVMYWYQQKSSQAPKLLFHYYDKDFNNEADTPDNFQSRRPNTSFCFLDIRSPGLGDTAMYLCATSRPASEAFFGQGTRLTVV.

The chain is built from TRBV7-9 and TRBJ1-6; D unresolved. The germline V gene has CDR1 SEHNR and CDR2 FQNEAQ (reference sequence). Deletions cut 3 bases from V and 7 bases from J, with 19 bases between. CDR3 length: 17 residues. CDR3 in amino acids: CASSLAHGVGVNSPLHF. CDR3 nucleotide sequence: TGTGCCAGCAGCTTGGCTCACGGTGTTGGGGTCAATTCACCCCTCCACTTT.

The J gene is TRBJ2-7, the V gene TRBV28, with D possibly called TRBD1 or TRBD2 (5 bases each). The CDR3 consists of 13 residues. In germline, CDR1 is MDHEN, CDR2 SYDVKM. V shed 6 bases and J shed 2 bases, with 11 bases lying between them. CDR3 coding DNA: TGTGCCAGCAGGACCGGGGCCCCCTACGAGCAGTACTTC. This codes for CASRTGAPYEQYF.

Comment on this clone: At one boundary the junction diverges from the germline segment, which might be a read error. V and J are TRBV7-9 and TRBJ2-1; 10 bases map to TRBD2. Germline CDR1 reads SEHNR; CDR2 reads FQNEAQ (reference sequence). There are 13 residues in the CDR3. For the CDR3, the DNA is TGTGCCAGCAGCCTAGCGGGGGAGGTTGAGCAGTTCTTC. Translating it yields CASSLAGEVEQFF.

J is TRBJ2-1 and V is TRBV4-1, with TRBD1 matching over 9 bases. CDR3 size: 15 residues. Germline V gene sequence: CDR1 MGHRA, CDR2 YSYEKL. With 7 bases clipped from V and 9 bases from J, the junction kept 13 bases outside the gene matches. The CDR3 protein is CASTSEGQGRGEQFF. Here the CDR3 DNA reads TGCGCCAGCACCAGTGAGGGACAGGGTAGAGGTGAGCAGTTCTTC.

V gene TRBV9 combines with J gene TRBJ2-1; TRBD2 matches 7 bases. The trim removed 3 bases at V and 3 bases at J, leaving 9 bases unmatched. This CDR3 comprises 16 residues. Germline V gives CDR1 SGDLS, CDR2 YYNGEE. The CDR3 here is CASSAGGHVGYNEQFF. CDR3 coding DNA: TGTGCCAGCAGCGCGGGGGGTCATGTGGGCTACAATGAGCAGTTCTTC. Full variable domain (missing parts from reference TRBV9 and TRBJ2-1): DSGVTQTPKHLITATGQRVTLRCSPRSGDLSVYWYQQSLDQGLQFLIQYYNGEERAKGNILERFSAQQFPDLHSELNLSSLELGDSALYFCASSAGGHVGYNEQFFGPGTRLTVL.

This clone was counted a single time. This chain uses TRBV11-3 with TRBJ1-1, with unresolved D. The CDR3 length is 13 residues. Germline V CDR1 and CDR2: SGHNT, YENEEA. V was clipped by 5 bases and J by 0 bases, with 7 bases between them. DNA of the CDR3: TGTGCCAGCAGCCGAAGATTGAACACTGAAGCTTTCTTT. It specifies CASSRRLNTEAFF.

The V gene is TRBV7-6, the J gene TRBJ1-2, with TRBD1 as a possible D gene (5 bases). Germline values: CDR1 SGHVS, CDR2 FNYEAQ. The CDR3 has 16 residues. V dropped 2 bases and J dropped 2 bases, with 15 bases sitting between them. CDR3 region: CASSLYPEGRNYGYTF. The CDR3 DNA sequence: TGTGCCAGCAGCTTATATCCCGAGGGGAGAAACTATGGCTACACCTTC. The complete variable domain, with remaining parts taken from reference TRBV7-6 and TRBJ1-2, reads GAGVSQSPRYKVTKRGQDVALRCDPISGHVSLYWYRQALGQGPEFLTYFNYEAQQDKSGLPNDRFSAERPEGSISTLTIQRTEQRDSAMYRCASSLYPEGRNYGYTFGSGTRLTVV.

This CDR3 reads CASSLTGSLTEAFF. The CDR3 region has the DNA TGCGCCAGCAGCTTGACAGGGTCCTTAACTGAAGCTTTCTTT. The chain has TRBV5-1 and TRBJ1-1; TRBD1 might be the D (6 bases). The CDR3 runs 14 residues. CDR1 is SGHRS and CDR2 is YFSETQ in the germline V gene. With 1 base removed from V and 5 bases from J, the gap between germline ends came to 12 bases.

The sample holds one count of this clone. The gene calls are TRBV27 and TRBJ1-1, with D perhaps TRBD1 (6 bases). The CDR3 covers 13 residues. In germline, CDR1 is MNHEY, CDR2 SMNVEV (reference sequence). Trimming shortened V by 5 bases and J by 5 bases, and 12 bases separated the two germline ends. The CDR3 protein is CASSILRGTEAFF. For the CDR3, the DNA is TGTGCCAGCAGTATACTAAGGGGGACTGAAGCTTTCTTT.

This chain connects TRBV6-5 to TRBJ1-4; D unclear. Deletions cut 2 bases from V and 9 bases from J, with 10 bases between. The germline gives CDR1 MNHEY, CDR2 SVGAGI. The CDR3 is 13 residues long. In DNA form, the CDR3 reads TGTGCCAGCAGTTACGACGGGTTACAAAAACTGTTTTTT. It translates to CASSYDGLQKLFF.

The V gene is TRBV6-5, the J gene TRBJ1-4, with 8 bases that match TRBD1. In germline, CDR1 is MNHEY, CDR2 SVGAGI. J was trimmed by 5 bases and V by 2 bases; bases with no gene match: 7. This CDR3 has 16 residues. The CDR3 DNA follows: TGTGCCAGCAGTTACCGACACAGGGGGACGAATGAAAAACTGTTTTTT. The encoded protein is CASSYRHRGTNEKLFF.

The genes are TRBV4-2 and TRBJ1-1; unclear D gene. Germline CDR1 is LGHNA and CDR2 is YNFKEQ. Trimming took off 1 base at V and 0 bases at J, with 6 bases between the two ends. This CDR3 spans 14 amino acids. The CDR3 bases are TGTGCCAGCAGCCAAGTTACGGTGAACACTGAAGCTTTCTTT. It encodes CASSQVTVNTEAFF.